The 12 T cell receptor beta chains presented below share a single source sample, sequenced in a study of blood T cell repertoires in COVID-19. Produced via immunoSEQ multiplex PCR; TCRdb's table is partial and in-frame only. The table shows over 70,000 clones, with 76% occurring only once. Material for sequencing was peripheral blood. The receptors shown here come from a man between 70 and 80 years old with acute or convalescent COVID-19.

This clone was seen only once. The chain recombines TRBV7-3 with TRBJ1-1, with 11 bases fitting TRBD1. CDR1 SGHTA and CDR2 FQGTGA come from the germline V gene. This CDR3 spans 14 amino acids. J lost 9 bases, V lost 4 bases, and 7 bases had no gene match. The CDR3 DNA sequence: TGTGCCAGCAGCTCGGGACAGGGGGGCCAAAAAGCTTTCTTT. Translating gives CASSSGQGGQKAFF.

This clone was seen a few times. This chain connects TRBV28 to TRBJ2-7; tentatively, D is TRBD2 (5 bases). This CDR3 spans 14 amino acids. Trimming pared 6 bases from V and 5 bases from J, leaving 17 bases between. Germline V gives CDR1 MDHEN, CDR2 SYDVKM. The CDR3 spells CASSLLGNSHEQYF. DNA of the CDR3: TGTGCCAGCAGCCTACTAGGCAACAGCCACGAGCAGTACTTC.

J is TRBJ2-7 and V is TRBV9; D might be TRBD2 (5 bases). The CDR3 is made up of 15 amino acids. The V and J ends lost 4 bases and 3 bases respectively, with 17 bases between them. CDR1 is SGDLS, CDR2 YYNGEE, per germline. The CDR3, as DNA: TGTGCCAGCAGCCCAACGGGGTCATGGAACTACGAGCAGTACTTC. Translating it yields CASSPTGSWNYEQYF.

Only one count was recorded for this clone. The chain carries TRBV7-3 and TRBJ2-1; TRBD1 matches 9 bases. The germline V gene has CDR1 SGHTA and CDR2 FQGTGA. The trim removed 5 bases at V and 5 bases at J, leaving 10 bases unmatched. There are 16 residues in the CDR3. In DNA form, the CDR3 reads TGTGCCAGCAGCCGTTTAGGGACAGGGAGGGACAATGAGCAGTTCTTC. This sequence encodes CASSRLGTGRDNEQFF.

This clone has just a few counts. The chain combines TRBV5-6 with TRBJ1-1, with D tentatively TRBD1 (5 bases). The CDR3 covers 12 residues. CDR1 and CDR2 (germline): SGHDT, YYEEEE. The V end was cut by 2 bases, the J end by 4 bases, with 6 bases between. CDR3 sequence reads: CASSLGATEAFF. CDR3 DNA sequence: TGTGCCAGCAGCTTAGGGGCCACTGAAGCTTTCTTT.

A few counts support this clone. The chain couples TRBV11-3 to TRBJ2-5; 7 nucleotides align to TRBD1. Germline CDR1 SGHNT, CDR2 YENEEA. V gave up 1 base and J gave up 6 bases; unmatched junction bases: 2. The CDR3 sequence is 13 residues long. CDR3 nucleotides: TGTGCCAGCAGCTTAGTACAGGGGAAGACCCAGTACTTC. It codes for CASSLVQGKTQYF.

The chain joins TRBV6-4 to TRBJ2-1; 11 positions match TRBD1. Per germline, CDR1 MRHNA and CDR2 SNTAGT. The CDR3 is 15 amino acids. V lost 4 bases, J lost 7 bases, and 6 bases stayed unmatched. The chain's CDR3 is CASSAWTGGTNEQFF. The CDR3, as DNA: TGTGCCAGCAGTGCCTGGACAGGGGGCACGAATGAGCAGTTCTTC.

The chain recombines TRBV10-3 with TRBJ1-2, with 9 nucleotides matching TRBD1. The ends lost 9 bases at V and 8 bases at J; junction bases unmatched: 16. Germline V gene data show CDR1 as ENHRY and CDR2 as SYGVKD. The CDR3 is made up of 15 amino acids. The CDR3 bases are TGTGCCATTTTTAGAGGAACAGGGGGCGCGACGGGCTACACCTTC. Translated: CAIFRGTGGATGYTF.

This clone was seen more than once but under ten times. V is TRBV5-1 and J is TRBJ2-1; 8 bases align to TRBD2. Germline CDR1 and CDR2: SGHRS and YFSETQ. V lost 4 bases, J lost 2 bases, and 5 bases stayed unmatched. The CDR3 totals 15 residues. CDR3 sequence (DNA): TGCGCCAGCAGCCCGACTAGCGCCACCTACAATGAGCAGTTCTTC. This translates into CASSPTSATYNEQFF. Looking up the rest from reference TRBV5-1 and TRBJ2-1 gives the full variable domain: KAGVTQTPRYLIKTRGQQVTLSCSPISGHRSVSWYQQTPGQGLQFLFEYFSETQRNKGNFPGRFSGRQFSNSRSEMNVSTLELGDSALYLCASSPTSATYNEQFFGPGTRLTVL.

This clone was counted ten times or more. V is TRBV7-2 and J is TRBJ2-2, with D possibly matching TRBD2 (5 bases). The V gene lost 5 bases and the J gene lost 0 bases, with 13 bases spanning the gap. From germline, CDR1 is SGHTA and CDR2 FQGNSA. There are 16 residues in the CDR3. The CDR3 sequence is CASSRGWLPNTGELFF. The CDR3, as DNA: TGTGCCAGCAGCCGGGGATGGCTGCCGAACACCGGGGAGCTGTTTTTT.

Comment on this clone: The germline gene is not matched at one end of the junction; a read error may be the cause. The chain carries TRBV5-8 and TRBJ2-1; TRBD2 agrees at 7 bases. Germline CDR1 reads SGHTS; CDR2 reads YDEGEE. There are 14 residues in the CDR3. The DNA of the CDR3 is TGTGCCAGCAGCTTGGCTAGAGTCCGGGGGGAGGATCTCTTC. Protein: CASSLARVRGEDLF.

The chain links TRBV5-1 to TRBJ2-1; 10 positions match TRBD2. Trimming at V came to 6 bases and at J to 7 bases, leaving 7 bases not matched to a gene. CDR1 and CDR2 (germline): SGHRS, YFSETQ. This CDR3 contains 14 residues. CDR3 in amino acids: CASTTSGNGNEQFF. The CDR3 region has the DNA TGCGCCAGCACAACTAGCGGGAATGGGAATGAGCAGTTCTTC.